This T cell receptor (beta chain) derives from a study of T cell clonality in common variable immunodeficiency. Study-level results: Reportedly, TCR beta sequences from common variable immunodeficiency showed fewer deletions and N-nucleotide insertions.

CVID and control samples used equivalent genomic DNA input. The repertoire was sequenced with immunoSEQ multiplex PCR; TCRdb's copy has only in-frame clones and lacks some. Sampling found about 60,000 clones, none seen once. The table lists this clone with many counts. Its antigen is not identified. The read ends 3 residues early relative to the CDR3; the germline J gene fills the gap. Blood samples were heparinized, about 4.5 to 8.5 ml per donor. Per germline, CDR1 SNHLY and CDR2 FYNNEI. This CDR3 comprises 14 residues. With 6 bases clipped from V and 4 bases from J, the junction kept 4 bases outside the gene matches.

The chain is built from TRBV2 and TRBJ1-5; TRBD1 matches at 9 bases. The sample consisted of peripheral blood mononuclear cells. The source is a person between 18 and 75 years old in good health. The covered CDR3 bases are TGTGCCAGCAGGGACGGGACAGGGAATCAGCCC. This translates into CASRDGTGNQP. The whole CDR3 is CASRDGTGNQPQHF.